Shown below are 25 T cell receptor beta chains from a single sample sequenced in a study of OX40 agonist ivuxolimab in advanced cancers. Using immunoSEQ multiplex PCR, the repertoire was profiled, and TCRdb retains in-frame clones only, with some absent. The top ten hold more than 5.5% of the sample, which has 100,000 or so clones, 85% to 90% seen once. The input for sequencing was CD4+ or CD8+ T cells sorted from blood, taken in a trial of the OX40 agonist ivuxolimab. The receptors were gathered from an adult with an advanced solid tumor such as melanoma, head and neck, liver or kidney cancer.

The chain combines TRBV11-3 with TRBJ2-5, with 9 bases matching TRBD1. The better agreement between TRBJ2-7 and the DNA end casts doubt on the J call. The CDR3 consists of 13 residues. Per germline, CDR1 SGHNT and CDR2 YENEEA. Written as DNA, the CDR3 is TGTGCCAGCAGCCTCTCGGACAGGGGCGAGCAGTACTTC. As protein: CASSLSDRGEQYF.

The gene calls are TRBV7-9 and TRBJ1-2; tentatively, D is TRBD1 (6 bases). V was cut by 5 bases and J by 6 bases, with 22 bases left in between. This CDR3 region has 16 residues. From germline, CDR1 is SEHNR and CDR2 FQNEAQ (reference sequence). The CDR3 sequence is CASSAPGTIRRDGYTF. In DNA form, the CDR3 reads TGTGCCAGCAGCGCTCCCGGGACAATCAGACGGGATGGCTACACCTTC.

This clone was detected only once. The chain is built from TRBV7-9 and TRBJ2-1; D is possibly TRBD2 (6 bases). Deletions cut 5 bases from V and 4 bases from J, with 15 bases between. CDR1 is SEHNR and CDR2 is FQNEAQ in the germline V gene (reference sequence). This CDR3 region has 15 residues. This CDR3 reads CASSREYIGYNEQFF. DNA of the CDR3: TGTGCCAGCAGCCGGGAGTACATAGGGTACAATGAGCAGTTCTTC.

The chain couples TRBV5-5 to TRBJ1-3; D is undetermined. Germline assignment: CDR1 SGHKS and CDR2 YYEKEE (reference sequence). The CDR3 totals 16 residues. The ends were cut back, 0 bases at V and 0 bases at J, with 10 bases in the middle. The CDR3 DNA reads TGTGCCAGCAGCTTGGGCAGATGGGGCTCTGGAAACACCATATATTTT. It encodes CASSLGRWGSGNTIYF.

This clone was recorded at least ten times. CDR3: CASSLAMGGWETQYF. The CDR3, as DNA: TGTGCCAGCAGCTTGGCCATGGGGGGATGGGAGACCCAGTACTTC. The V call is TRBV5-4, the J call TRBJ2-5; D might be TRBD2 (6 bases). Trimming stripped 0 bases from V and 5 bases from J, with 14 bases between. Germline assignment: CDR1 SGHNT and CDR2 YYREEE (reference sequence). This CDR3 contains 15 residues. The whole variable domain, remainder taken from reference TRBV5-4 and TRBJ2-5, is ETGVTQSPTHLIKTRGQQVTLRCSSQSGHNTVSWYQQALGQGPQFIFQYYREEENGRGNFPPRFSGLQFPNYSSELNVNALELDDSALYLCASSLAMGGWETQYFGPGTRLLVL.

The V call is TRBV4-1, the J call TRBJ1-3; no reliable D call. Trimming removed 0 bases from V and 2 bases from J, with 11 bases in between. This CDR3 contains 16 residues. Germline-derived CDR1 and CDR2 are MGHRA and YSYEKL. The CDR3 region is CASSQEDGMPGNTIYF. The CDR3 DNA is TGCGCCAGCAGCCAAGAAGACGGCATGCCTGGAAACACCATATATTTT.

The chain employs TRBV29-1 and TRBJ2-3, with 7 bases lining up with TRBD2. The CDR3 sequence is 13 residues long. The V and J ends lost 5 bases and 4 bases, in that order; junction bases with no gene match: 6. Germline V gene data show CDR1 as SQVTM and CDR2 as ANQGSEA. The CDR3 DNA reads as TGCAGCGTTCACTCCGCGGGGGCAGATACGCAGTATTTT. It is translated as CSVHSAGADTQYF.

Worth noting for this clone: The junction and the germline gene differ at one end; a read error may be behind it. The chain combines TRBV11-2 with TRBJ2-7; the D is unclear. The CDR3 length is 13 residues. Germline V lookup: CDR1 SGHAT, CDR2 FQNNGV. The CDR3 is CASSLDSPSEQYF. The CDR3 DNA reads TGTGCCAGCAGCCTAGACTCCCCCTCCGAGCAGTACTTC.

The genes are TRBV2 and TRBJ1-2; D is uncertain. This CDR3 spans 15 amino acids. Between the trimmed V and J ends, which lost 0 bases and 4 bases, there was a span of 12 bases. CDR1 is SNHLY and CDR2 is FYNNEI in the germline V gene. The CDR3 nucleotides are TGTGCCAGCAGTGAAGCGCAAGGGTTTGTCTATGGCTACACCTTC. This encodes CASSEAQGFVYGYTF.

This chain connects TRBV18 to TRBJ1-1; D gene uncertain. Per the germline V gene, CDR1 is KGHSH and CDR2 is LQKENI. The CDR3 spans 14 residues. V was trimmed by 3 bases and J by 1 base, leaving 9 bases between them. CDR3 in DNA: TGTGCCAGCTCACCGCCGGGGAAGAACACTGAAGCTTTCTTT. Amino acids: CASSPPGKNTEAFF. Full variable domain (missing parts from reference TRBV18 and TRBJ1-1): NAGVMQNPRHLVRRRGQEARLRCSPMKGHSHVYWYRQLPEEGLKFMVYLQKENIIDESGMPKERFSAEFPKEGPSILRIQQVVRGDSAAYFCASSPPGKNTEAFFGQGTRLTVV.

The chain links TRBV7-9 to TRBJ2-2; D remains ambiguous. The V gene's germline CDR1 is SEHNR and CDR2 FQNEAQ (reference sequence). V dropped 2 bases and J dropped 5 bases, with 0 bases sitting between them. CDR3 length: 11 residues. CDR3 DNA sequence: TGTGCCAGCAGCTTAACCGGGGAGCTGTTTTTT. Amino acids: CASSLTGELFF.

The chain is built from TRBV6-1 and TRBJ1-2; the D is unclear. This CDR3 comprises 14 residues. Trimming pared 7 bases from V and 4 bases from J, leaving 16 bases between. Germline loops: CDR1 MNHNS, CDR2 SASEGT. CDR3 nucleotides: TGTGCCAGCACCGAACTGGCCAGCTTCTATGGCTACACCTTC. Its translation is CASTELASFYGYTF.

This clone has just a few counts. The chain employs TRBV7-2 and TRBJ2-3; TRBD1 is a possible D gene (6 bases). This CDR3 has 15 residues. Germline CDR1 and CDR2: SGHTA and FQGNSA. V was trimmed by 5 bases and J by 0 bases, leaving 12 bases between them. Here the CDR3 reads CASSLTGISTDTQYF. CDR3 in DNA: TGTGCCAGCAGCCTAACAGGGATCAGCACAGATACGCAGTATTTT.

The J gene is TRBJ1-1, the V gene TRBV18; TRBD1 agrees at 8 bases. Germline CDR1 KGHSH, CDR2 LQKENI. The J segment lost 2 bases and the V segment lost 6 bases, leaving 8 bases of the junction unmatched. The length of the CDR3 is 15 residues. The CDR3 coding sequence is TGTGCCAGCTCTCAGGGGGCCGGGATAAACACTGAAGCTTTCTTT. Its translation is CASSQGAGINTEAFF.

The rearrangement joins TRBV9 to TRBJ2-1, with 8 bases identical to TRBD2. CDR3 size: 15 residues. Germline values: CDR1 SGDLS, CDR2 YYNGEE. Losses at the gene ends were 4 bases for V and 9 bases for J; bases not matched to a gene: 12. The CDR3 DNA reads TGTGCCAGCAGCCATAGCGGGGAGGGACGGGGTGAGCAGTTCTTC. It is translated as CASSHSGEGRGEQFF.

The gene calls are TRBV6-6 and TRBJ2-1, with 11 nucleotides matching TRBD2. There are 15 residues in the CDR3. Germline V gene data show CDR1 as MNHNY and CDR2 as SVGAGI (reference sequence). The ends lost 6 bases at V and 2 bases at J; junction bases unmatched: 3. In DNA, the CDR3 is TGTGCCAGCAGCCGGACTAGCGGGCCCTACAATGAGCAGTTCTTC. Protein: CASSRTSGPYNEQFF.

The V gene is TRBV6-6, the J gene TRBJ1-2; D not resolved. This CDR3 has 10 residues. Germline CDR1 MNHNY, CDR2 SVGAGI (reference sequence). Deletions cut 4 bases from V and 7 bases from J, with 4 bases between. The CDR3 DNA reads as TGTGCCAGCAGTTCCACTGGCTACACCTTC. Amino acid sequence: CASSSTGYTF.

This rearrangement joins TRBV20-1 to TRBJ2-1, with D uncertain. Germline values: CDR1 DFQATT, CDR2 SNEGSKA (reference sequence). With 5 bases removed from V and 5 bases from J, the gap between germline ends came to 4 bases. The CDR3 has 10 residues. The CDR3 is CSAGNNEQFF. The DNA of the CDR3 is TGCAGTGCTGGGAACAATGAGCAGTTCTTC.

In regard to this clone: The junction shows a germline mismatch at one end, possibly a read error. The chain employs TRBV28 and TRBJ2-7; the D gene is possibly TRBD1 (6 bases). Germline V CDR1 and CDR2: MDHEN, SYDVKM. The CDR3 has 13 amino acids. Here the CDR3 reads CASSSAVPGHGDF. CDR3 bases: TGTGCCAGCAGTTCGGCTGTTCCGGGACACGGAGACTTC. The full variable domain, its missing parts supplied by reference TRBV28 and TRBJ2-7, is DVKVTQSSRYLVKRTGEKVFLECVQDMDHENMFWYRQDPGLGLRLIYFSYDVKMKEKGDIPEGYSVSREKKERFSLILESASTNQTSMYLCASSSAVPGHGDFGPGTRLTVT.

The chain carries TRBV30 and TRBJ2-1, with 10 bases matching TRBD2. CDR3 size: 18 residues. Germline V gene sequence: CDR1 GTSNPN, CDR2 SVGIG (reference sequence). V lost 3 bases and J lost 1; bases outside the gene matches: 12. The CDR3 loop reads CAWRGGLLAGVSYNEQFF. The DNA of the CDR3 is TGTGCCTGGAGAGGGGGGTTGCTAGCGGGAGTTTCCTACAATGAGCAGTTCTTC.

This clone was seen a few times. The genes are TRBV30 and TRBJ1-5; D not resolved. The CDR3 has 13 residues. CDR1 is GTSNPN and CDR2 is SVGIG in the germline V gene (reference sequence). V lost 4 bases, J lost 0 bases, and 7 bases lay in between. The CDR3 protein is CAWNRNSNQPQHF. In DNA form, the CDR3 reads TGTGCCTGGAACCGTAATAGCAATCAGCCCCAGCATTTT. Full variable domain (rest looked up from reference TRBV30 and TRBJ1-5): SQTIHQWPATLVQPVGSPLSLECTVEGTSNPNLYWYRQAAGRGLQLLFYSVGIGQISSEVPQNLSASRPQDRQFILSSKKLLLSDSGFYLCAWNRNSNQPQHFGDGTRLSIL.

The chain links TRBV14 to TRBJ1-1, with D possibly matching TRBD1 (5 bases). This CDR3 contains 15 residues. Trimming took off 8 bases at V and 3 bases at J, with 19 bases between the two ends. The germline V gene has CDR1 SGHDN and CDR2 FVKESK. CDR3 sequence reads: CASAFMGRGDTEAFF. For the CDR3, the DNA is TGTGCCAGCGCATTTATGGGACGGGGAGACACTGAAGCTTTCTTT.

This clone has just one count. The chain is built from TRBV29-1 and TRBJ1-5; 9 bases align to TRBD1. Germline lookup yields CDR1 SQVTM and CDR2 ANQGSEA. CDR3 size: 13 residues. J gave up 7 bases and V 5 bases, and 6 bases lay outside the gene matches. CDR3 nucleotide sequence: TGCAGCGTTTTGACAGGGGGGGGACAGCCCCAGCATTTT. It translates to CSVLTGGGQPQHF.

The V and J genes are TRBV5-1 and TRBJ1-6; possibly TRBD1 for D (5 bases). Looked up from germline, CDR1 is SGHRS and CDR2 is YFSETQ. The germline V and J ends were trimmed by 3 bases and 5 bases, with 9 bases remaining between them. The CDR3 is 14 residues long. CDR3 nucleotide sequence: TGCGCCAGCAGCTCAGACAGTAATAATTCACCCCTCCACTTT. This gives the protein CASSSDSNNSPLHF.

The chain combines TRBV10-2 with TRBJ2-1, with 8 nucleotides matching TRBD2. This CDR3 spans 14 amino acids. The trim removed 5 bases at V and 6 bases at J, leaving 6 bases unmatched. From germline, CDR1 is WSHSY and CDR2 SAAADI. CDR3 region: CASSSSGGINEQFF. The CDR3 region has the DNA TGCGCCAGCAGTTCCAGCGGGGGAATCAATGAGCAGTTCTTC.